The source of this T cell receptor beta chain is a study of cytomegalovirus exposure and HLA in healthy donors. The PCR was carried out with 60 Vbeta primers and 13 Jbeta primers. Method: immunoSEQ multiplex PCR; TCRdb's copy keeps in-frame clones and lacks some. The data hold approximately 220,000 clones, with approximately 88% observed a single time. This CDR3 spans 13 amino acids. V was pared by 2 bases and J by 4 bases, with 4 bases of the junction left unmatched. Germline V gene data show CDR1 as GTSNPN and CDR2 as SVGIG (reference sequence). This receptor was taken from a boy between 2 and 10 years old in good health and CMV-seronegative. The sequencing input was PBMCs. The J gene is TRBJ1-1, the V gene TRBV30; 7 nucleotides match TRBD1. CDR3: CAWSYQGGTEAFF. The CDR3 DNA reads TGTGCCTGGAGTTATCAGGGGGGCACTGAAGCTTTCTTT.